This T cell receptor beta chain originates from a study of cytotoxic CD8 clonotypes in ibrutinib-treated CLL. The wider study: Responses comprised about 24 partial and 2 complete; at median around 70 months, roughly 15 remained remitted and about twelve progressed. Findings and caveats of the study: In comparison with age-matched healthy donors, baseline clonality was higher and tracked circulating CD8+ T-cell counts. Public clonotypes occurred uncommonly; on treatment, they contracted or remained stable.

As for this clone: Antigen specificity is unknown.

A 1 in 200,000 to 1 in 1 million T cell depth was the sequencing target. Produced via immunoSEQ multiplex PCR; TCRdb's table is partial and in-frame only. The top ten hold roughly 5% of the sample, which has over 70,000 clones, roughly 83% seen once. V was pared by 0 bases and J by 0 bases, with 9 bases between. This CDR3 region has 15 residues. Germline CDR1 SGHTA, CDR2 FQGNSA. V gene TRBV7-2 combines with J gene TRBJ2-7, with D unclear. Sequencing used PBMCs, obtained after 12 months of ibrutinib treatment. The source is a human donor with chronic lymphocytic leukemia. CDR3 region: CASSLARGISYEQYF. CDR3 bases: TGTGCCAGCAGCTTAGCGCGCGGCATCTCCTACGAGCAGTACTTC.